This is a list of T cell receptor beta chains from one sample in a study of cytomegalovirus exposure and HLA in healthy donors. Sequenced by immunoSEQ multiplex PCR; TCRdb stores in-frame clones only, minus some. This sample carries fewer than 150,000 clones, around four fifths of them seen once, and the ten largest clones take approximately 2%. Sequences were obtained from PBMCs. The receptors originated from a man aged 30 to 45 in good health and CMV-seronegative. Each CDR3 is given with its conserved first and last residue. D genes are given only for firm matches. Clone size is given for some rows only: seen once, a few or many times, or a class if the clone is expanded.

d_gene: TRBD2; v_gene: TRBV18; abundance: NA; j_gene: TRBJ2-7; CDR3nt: TGTGCCAGCTCACCACGTACCCTAGCGGGATACGAGCAGTACTTC; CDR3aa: CASSPRTLAGYEQYF
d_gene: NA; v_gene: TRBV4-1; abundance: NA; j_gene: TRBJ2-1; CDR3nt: TGCGCCAGCAGCCAAGATCCTCGGAGGGATGAGCAGTTCTTC; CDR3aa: CASSQDPRRDEQFF
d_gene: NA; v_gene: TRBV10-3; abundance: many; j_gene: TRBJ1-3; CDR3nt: TGTGCCATCACAGACTTAACTGGAAACACCATATATTTT; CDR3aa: CAITDLTGNTIYF
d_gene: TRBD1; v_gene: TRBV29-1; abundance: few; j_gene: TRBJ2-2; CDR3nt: TGCAGCGTTGAAGATAAGGACAGGGGGGAGCTGTTTTTT; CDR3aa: CSVEDKDRGELFF
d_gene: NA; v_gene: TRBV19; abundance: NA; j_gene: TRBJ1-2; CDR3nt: TGTGCCAGTAGTAGTGGGCTGCAGTATGGCTACACCTTC; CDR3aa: CASSSGLQYGYTF
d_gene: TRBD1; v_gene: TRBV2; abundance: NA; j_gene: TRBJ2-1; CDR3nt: TGTGCCAGCAGTGGGGGGACAGGGGGCGGAAAAAGCTCCTACAATGAGCAGTTCTTC; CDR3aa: CASSGGTGGGKSSYNEQFF
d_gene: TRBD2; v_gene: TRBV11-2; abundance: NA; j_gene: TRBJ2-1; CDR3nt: TGTGCCAGCAGCTTACCTAGCGGGAGTGGTGAGCAGTTCTTC; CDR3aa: CASSLPSGSGEQFF
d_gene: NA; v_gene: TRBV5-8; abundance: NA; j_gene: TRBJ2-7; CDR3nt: TGTGCCAGCAAACAGCCCAGCTCCTACGAGCAGTACTTC; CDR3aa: CASKQPSSYEQYF
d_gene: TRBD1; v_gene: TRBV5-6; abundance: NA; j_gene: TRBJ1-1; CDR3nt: TGTGCCAGCAGCTTGGAGGACAGGCAGCTGGGGGCTTTCTTT; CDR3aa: CASSLEDRQLGAFF
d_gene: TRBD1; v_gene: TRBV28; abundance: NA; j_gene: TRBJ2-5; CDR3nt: TGTGCCAGCAGATTCCTCGGACAGGGGGCGGGAGAGACCCAGTACTTC; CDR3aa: CASRFLGQGAGETQYF
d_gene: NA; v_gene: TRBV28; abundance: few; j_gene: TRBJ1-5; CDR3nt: TGTGCCAGCATTGGGGTGCGTGTTAGCGTAAAAAATCAGCCCCAGCATTTT; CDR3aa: CASIGVRVSVKNQPQHF
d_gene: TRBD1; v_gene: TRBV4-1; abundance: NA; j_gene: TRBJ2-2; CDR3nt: TGCGCCAGCAGCCAATACTCCCGGCGGGACAGGGGGTTGGCCGGGGAGCTGTTTTTT; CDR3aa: CASSQYSRRDRGLAGELFF
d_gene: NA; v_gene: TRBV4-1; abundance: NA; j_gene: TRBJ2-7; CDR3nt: TGCGCCAGCAGCCAGATACAGGCCCCGAGGTCGGAGCAGTACTTC; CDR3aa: CASSQIQAPRSEQYF
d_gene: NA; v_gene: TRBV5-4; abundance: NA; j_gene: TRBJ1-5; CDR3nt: TGTGCCAGCAGCTTGGAGCCCGCAGGGACCCAGCATTTT; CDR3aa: CASSLEPAGTQHF
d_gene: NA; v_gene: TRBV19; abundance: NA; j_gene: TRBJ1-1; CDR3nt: TGTGCCAGTGCCGATGACAGTTTGAACACTGAAGCTTTCTTT; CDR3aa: CASADDSLNTEAFF
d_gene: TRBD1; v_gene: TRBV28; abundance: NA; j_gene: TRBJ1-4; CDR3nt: TGTGCCAGCAGTTCAGGGGGTCCACCAACTAATGAAAAACTGTTTTTT; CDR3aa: CASSSGGPPTNEKLFF
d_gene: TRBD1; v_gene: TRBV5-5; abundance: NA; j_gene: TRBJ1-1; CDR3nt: TGTGCCAGCAGCTTTGGGCAGGGGGGCACTGAAGCTTTCTTT; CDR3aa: CASSFGQGGTEAFF
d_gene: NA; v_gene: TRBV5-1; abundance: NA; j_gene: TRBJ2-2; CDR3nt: TGCGCCAGCAGCTTGACAGGGAACACCGGGGAGCTGTTTTTT; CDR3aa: CASSLTGNTGELFF
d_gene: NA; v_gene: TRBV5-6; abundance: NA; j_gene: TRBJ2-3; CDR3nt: TGTGCCAGCAGCTTGGCATTTTCAGGGTATGCTGTAGATACGCAGTATTTT; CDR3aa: CASSLAFSGYAVDTQYF
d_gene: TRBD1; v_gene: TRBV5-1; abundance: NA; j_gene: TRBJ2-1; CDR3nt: TGCGCCAGCAGATTTGGACAGGGATTGAGCAATGAGCAGTTCTTC; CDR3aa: CASRFGQGLSNEQFF
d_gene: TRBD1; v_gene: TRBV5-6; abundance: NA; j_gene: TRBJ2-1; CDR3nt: TGTGCCAGCAGCAGGGGGCACGGTTACAATGAGCAGTTCTTC; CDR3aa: CASSRGHGYNEQFF
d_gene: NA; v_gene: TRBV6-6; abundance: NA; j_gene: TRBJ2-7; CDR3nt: TGTGCCAGCACCTCGGGGTGGAAGCAGTACTTC; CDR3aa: CASTSGWKQYF
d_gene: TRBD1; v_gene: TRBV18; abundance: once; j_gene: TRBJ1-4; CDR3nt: TGTGCCAGCTCACCACGCCGGGACAGGGAACTGTTTTTT; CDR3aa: CASSPRRDRELFF
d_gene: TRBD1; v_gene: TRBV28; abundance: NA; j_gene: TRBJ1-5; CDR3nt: TGTGCCAGCCAGAGAACAGGGGTAGGCAATCAGCCCCAGCATTTT; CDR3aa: CASQRTGVGNQPQHF
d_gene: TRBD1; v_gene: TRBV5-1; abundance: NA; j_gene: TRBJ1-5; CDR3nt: TGCGCCAGCAGCTTGGTACCAGGGGGCGTAAATCAGCCCCAGCATTTT; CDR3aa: CASSLVPGGVNQPQHF
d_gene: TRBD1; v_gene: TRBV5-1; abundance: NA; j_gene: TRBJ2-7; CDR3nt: TGCGCCAGCAGTTGGGACAGTGAGTTGAAGCAGTACTTC; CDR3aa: CASSWDSELKQYF
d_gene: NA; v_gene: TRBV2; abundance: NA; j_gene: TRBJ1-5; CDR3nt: TGTGCCAGCAGTTTAAATGCTAATAGCAATCAGCCCCAGCATTTT; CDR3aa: CASSLNANSNQPQHF
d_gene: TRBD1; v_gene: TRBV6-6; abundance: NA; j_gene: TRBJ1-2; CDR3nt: TGTGCCAGCAGGAGACAGGGGGCGTATGGCTACACCTTC; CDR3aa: CASRRQGAYGYTF
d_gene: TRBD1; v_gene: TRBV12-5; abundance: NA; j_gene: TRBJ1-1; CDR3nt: TGTGCTAGTGGTTTGGCCGTGACAGGGGAGGGCACTGAAGCTTTCTTT; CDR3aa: CASGLAVTGEGTEAFF
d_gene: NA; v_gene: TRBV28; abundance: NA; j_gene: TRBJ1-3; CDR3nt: TGTGCCAGTTTAGGCGGGGGGCAATCTGGAAACACCATATATTTT; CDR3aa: CASLGGGQSGNTIYF
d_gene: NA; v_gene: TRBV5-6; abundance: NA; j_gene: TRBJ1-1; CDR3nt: TGTGCCAGCAGCTTGAGTTATGGGAGAATGGATTTCGAGAACACTGAAGCTTTCTTT; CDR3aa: CASSLSYGRMDFENTEAFF
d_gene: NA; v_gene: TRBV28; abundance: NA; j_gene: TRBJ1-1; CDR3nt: TGTGGACTCGGGGGGAACACTGAAGCTTTCTTT; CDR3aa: CGLGGNTEAFF
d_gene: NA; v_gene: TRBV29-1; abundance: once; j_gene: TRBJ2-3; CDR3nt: TGCAGCGGGCAGACTAGCACAGATACGCAGTATTTT; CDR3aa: CSGQTSTDTQYF
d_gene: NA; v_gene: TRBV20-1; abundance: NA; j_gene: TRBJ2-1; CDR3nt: TGCAGTGCCACTAAGGAGTATGAGCAGTTCTTC; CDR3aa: CSATKEYEQFF
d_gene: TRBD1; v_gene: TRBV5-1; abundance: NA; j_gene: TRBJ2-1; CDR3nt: TGCGCCAGCAGCTTTACAGGGGGCAATGAGCAGTTCTTC; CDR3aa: CASSFTGGNEQFF
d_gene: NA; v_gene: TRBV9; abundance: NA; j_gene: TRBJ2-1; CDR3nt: TGTGCCAGCAGCGTAAGCCCAAGCGGACTCTACAATGAGCAGTTCTTC; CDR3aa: CASSVSPSGLYNEQFF
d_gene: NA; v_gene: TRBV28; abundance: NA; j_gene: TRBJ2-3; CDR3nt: TGTGCCAGTACAGGGTGGGATACGCAGTATTTT; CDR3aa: CASTGWDTQYF
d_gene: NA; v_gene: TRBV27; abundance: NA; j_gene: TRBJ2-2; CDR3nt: TGTGCCAGCAAGGTGTCCGGGTATGCCGGGGAGCTGTTTTTT; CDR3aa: CASKVSGYAGELFF
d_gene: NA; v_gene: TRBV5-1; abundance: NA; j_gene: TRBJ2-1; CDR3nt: TGCGCCAGCAGTCCCGATCAGCGATACAATGAGCAGTTCTTC; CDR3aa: CASSPDQRYNEQFF
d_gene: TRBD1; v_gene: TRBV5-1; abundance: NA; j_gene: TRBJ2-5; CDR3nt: TGCGCCAGCAGCACGGACAGGGGTCGACGAGAGACCCAGTACTTC; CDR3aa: CASSTDRGRRETQYF
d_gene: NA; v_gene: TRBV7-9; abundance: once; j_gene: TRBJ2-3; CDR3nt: TGTGCCAGCAGCTTAATCGCGGGCACAGATACGCAGTATTTT; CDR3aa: CASSLIAGTDTQYF
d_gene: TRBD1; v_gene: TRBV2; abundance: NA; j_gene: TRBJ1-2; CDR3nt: TGTGCCAGCAGTGCTCAGGGGGCGCGGGGCTACACCTTC; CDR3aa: CASSAQGARGYTF
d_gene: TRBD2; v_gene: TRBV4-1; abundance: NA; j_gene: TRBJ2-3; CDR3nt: TGCGCCAGCAGCCAAGGAGGACTAGCGGTAACAGATACGCAGTATTTT; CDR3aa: CASSQGGLAVTDTQYF
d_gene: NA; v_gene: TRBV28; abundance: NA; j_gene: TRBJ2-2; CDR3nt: TGTGCCAGCAGGAGGGGGACCGGGGAGCTGTTTTTT; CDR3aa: CASRRGTGELFF
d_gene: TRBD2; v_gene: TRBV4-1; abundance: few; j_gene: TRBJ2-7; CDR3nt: TGCGCCAGCAGACAGGGACTAGCGGGGGTTTACGAGCAGTACTTC; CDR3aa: CASRQGLAGVYEQYF
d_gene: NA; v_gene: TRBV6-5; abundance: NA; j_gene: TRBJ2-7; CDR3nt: TGTGCCAGCAGTTACACCCGACAGGCCGCCTACGAGCAGTACTTC; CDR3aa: CASSYTRQAAYEQYF
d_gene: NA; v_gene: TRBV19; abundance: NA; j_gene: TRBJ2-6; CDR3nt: TGTGCCAGTAGCCCAATGGGCAGTTCTGGGGCCAACGTCCTGACTTTC; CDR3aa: CASSPMGSSGANVLTF
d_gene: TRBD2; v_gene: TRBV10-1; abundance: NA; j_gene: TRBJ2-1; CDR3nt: TGCGCCAGCAGTGAGGGGCTAGCGGGGCCCTACAATGAGCAGTTCTTC; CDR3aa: CASSEGLAGPYNEQFF
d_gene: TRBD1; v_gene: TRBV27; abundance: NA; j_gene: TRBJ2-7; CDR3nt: TGTGCCAGCAGTTTATCGGGACAGGGGGCTAGCGGATACGAGCAGTACTTC; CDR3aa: CASSLSGQGASGYEQYF
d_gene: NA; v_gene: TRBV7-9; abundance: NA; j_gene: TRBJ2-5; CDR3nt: TGTGCCAGCAGCTTAAGACAGGACAAAGAGACCCAGTACTTC; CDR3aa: CASSLRQDKETQYF
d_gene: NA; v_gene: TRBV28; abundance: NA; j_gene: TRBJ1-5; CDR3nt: TGTGCCAGCACCTTAGGGGGTCGGAATCAGCCCCAGCATTTT; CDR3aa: CASTLGGRNQPQHF
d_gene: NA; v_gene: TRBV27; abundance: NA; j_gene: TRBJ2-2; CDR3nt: TGTGCCAGCAGTTTCGGCAGGGGTAGAGCGGCGGAGCTGTTTTTT; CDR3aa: CASSFGRGRAAELFF
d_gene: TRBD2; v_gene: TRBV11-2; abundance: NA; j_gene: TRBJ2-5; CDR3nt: TGTGCCAGCAGCTTACGTAAGCTAGCGGGGGAACAAGAGACCCAGTACTTC; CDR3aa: CASSLRKLAGEQETQYF
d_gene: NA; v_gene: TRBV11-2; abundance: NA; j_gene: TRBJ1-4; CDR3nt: TGTGCCAGCAGCTTAGCCCTCAGTGCAACTAATGAAAAACTGTTTTTT; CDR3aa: CASSLALSATNEKLFF
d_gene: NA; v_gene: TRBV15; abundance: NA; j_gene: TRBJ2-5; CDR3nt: TGTGCCACCAGCAGACTGGAGGAGGAGACCCAGTACTTC; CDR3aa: CATSRLEEETQYF
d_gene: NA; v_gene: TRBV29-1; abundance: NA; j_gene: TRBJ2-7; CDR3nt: TGCAGCGTTGAATCACTCCAAACAACGGGTGAGCAGTACTTC; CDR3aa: CSVESLQTTGEQYF
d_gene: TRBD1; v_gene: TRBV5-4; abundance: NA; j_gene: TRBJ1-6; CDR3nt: TGTGCCAGCAGCTTCGGGGACAGGGGTTCACCCCTCCACTTT; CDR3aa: CASSFGDRGSPLHF
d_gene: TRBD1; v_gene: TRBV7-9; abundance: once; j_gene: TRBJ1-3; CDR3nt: TGTGCCAGCAGCCACTATGCCGGGACAGGCACTCGGGGAGGAAACACCATATATTTT; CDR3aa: CASSHYAGTGTRGGNTIYF